The clone carrying this TCR gamma chain has just a few counts. As yet, its antigen is unknown. This sample stems from a study of Vδ1+ human thymocytes. Study observations and caveats: Thymic delta-chain repertoires held approximately 19% Vdelta2 sequences and few Vdelta3, despite high sort purity. In the thymus, TRG and TRD repertoires looked highly polyclonal with Gaussian CDR3 lengths.

Sequences come from RNA converted to cDNA by reverse transcription. Pooled V-gene forward primers with one constant-region reverse primer generated the CDR3 amplicons by multiplex PCR. TCRdb re-called clones from the multiplex PCR reads via CATT. This sample carries about 36,000 gamma-chain clones, 20% to 25% of them seen once, and the ten largest clones take around 2%. V dropped 1 base and J dropped 0; count of bases not matched to a gene: 8. From germline, CDR1 is VENAVY and CDR2 YDSYNSRV. The CDR3 consists of 17 residues. After alphabeta T cell depletion, CD3+ Vdelta1+ Vdelta2- thymocytes were sorted. Purity of the sorted Vdelta1+ thymocytes ranged from roughly 96% to 99.6%.

The sequence was obtained from a girl less than two years old who had congenital heart surgery. The material sequenced was Vdelta1+ gamma-delta thymocytes from the thymus. Subset denoted: FACS-sorted CD3+ TCRalphabeta- TCRVdelta1+ TCRVdelta2- thymocytes. V usage is TRGV8 and J usage is TRGJP1. CDR3 sequence: CATWDSVGNTTGWFKIF. The CDR3 DNA sequence: TGTGCCACCTGGGATAGTGTTGGGAATACCACTGGTTGGTTCAAGATATTT.